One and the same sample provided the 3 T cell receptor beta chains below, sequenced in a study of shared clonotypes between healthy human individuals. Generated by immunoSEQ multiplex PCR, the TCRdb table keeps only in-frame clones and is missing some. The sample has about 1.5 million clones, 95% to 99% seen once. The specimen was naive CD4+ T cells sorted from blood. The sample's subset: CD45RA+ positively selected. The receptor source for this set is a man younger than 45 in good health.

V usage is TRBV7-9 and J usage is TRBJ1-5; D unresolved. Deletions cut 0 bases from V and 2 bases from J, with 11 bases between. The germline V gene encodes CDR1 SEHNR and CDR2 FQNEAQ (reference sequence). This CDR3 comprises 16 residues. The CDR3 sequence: CASSLARGDGNQPQHF. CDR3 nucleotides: TGTGCCAGCAGCTTAGCCCGGGGTGACGGCAATCAGCCCCAGCATTTT.

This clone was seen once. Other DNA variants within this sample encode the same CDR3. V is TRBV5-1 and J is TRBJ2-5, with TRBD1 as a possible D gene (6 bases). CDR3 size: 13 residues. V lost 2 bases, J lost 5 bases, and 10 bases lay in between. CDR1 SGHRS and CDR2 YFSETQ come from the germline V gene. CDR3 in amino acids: CASSLQGGETQYF. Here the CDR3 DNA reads TGCGCCAGCAGCTTACAGGGCGGGGAGACCCAGTACTTC. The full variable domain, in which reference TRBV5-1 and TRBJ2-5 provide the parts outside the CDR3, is KAGVTQTPRYLIKTRGQQVTLSCSPISGHRSVSWYQQTPGQGLQFLFEYFSETQRNKGNFPGRFSGRQFSNSRSEMNVSTLELGDSALYLCASSLQGGETQYFGPGTRLLVL.

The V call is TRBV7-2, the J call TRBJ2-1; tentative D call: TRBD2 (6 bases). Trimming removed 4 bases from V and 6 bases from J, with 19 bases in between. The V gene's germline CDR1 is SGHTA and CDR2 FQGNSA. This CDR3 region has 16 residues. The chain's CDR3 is CASSSPPGVIVNEQFF. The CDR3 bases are TGTGCCAGCAGCTCCCCCCCGGGGGTTATTGTCAATGAGCAGTTCTTC. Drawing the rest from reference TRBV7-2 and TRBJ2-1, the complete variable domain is GAGVSQSPSNKVTEKGKDVELRCDPISGHTALYWYRQSLGQGLEFLIYFQGNSAPDKSGLPSDRFSAERTGGSVSTLTIQRTQQEDSAVYLCASSSPPGVIVNEQFFGPGTRLTVL.